The 3 T cell receptor beta chains in this list originate from one sample, sequenced in a study of shared clonotypes between healthy human individuals. Sequenced by immunoSEQ multiplex PCR; TCRdb stores in-frame clones only, minus some. The sample comprises 2 million to 2.5 million clones, nearly 97% of which are singletons, and roughly 0.13% rests with the top ten. The material sequenced was naive CD4+ T cells sorted from blood. The sample's subset: CD45RA+ positively selected. All receptors derive from a man aged 18 to 30 in good health.

A single count supports this clone. This same CDR3 is encoded by further DNA sequences in the sample. V is TRBV30 and J is TRBJ1-1, with D maybe TRBD1 (5 bases). Germline V gene sequence: CDR1 GTSNPN, CDR2 SVGIG (reference sequence). The CDR3 sequence is 14 residues long. V lost 2 bases and J lost 1, with 11 bases in between. CDR3 coding DNA: TGTGCCTGGAGTTTGGGGCACGGGAACACTGAAGCTTTCTTT. Its translation is CAWSLGHGNTEAFF.

V and J are TRBV2 and TRBJ2-2, with D maybe TRBD2 (5 bases). Trimming took off 7 bases at V and 4 bases at J, with 13 bases between the two ends. Germline lookup yields CDR1 SNHLY and CDR2 FYNNEI. The CDR3 is 14 amino acids. The CDR3 is CASTRERGTGELFF. The DNA for the CDR3 is TGTGCCAGCACTAGGGAACGGGGCACCGGGGAGCTGTTTTTT.

The V call is TRBV30, the J call TRBJ2-3; TRBD2 matches at 10 bases. The germline gives CDR1 GTSNPN, CDR2 SVGIG (reference sequence). The length of the CDR3 is 15 residues. With V trimmed by 1 base and J by 2 bases, 3 bases remained unmatched. This chain's CDR3 is CAWSAGLADTDTQYF. Written as DNA, the CDR3 is TGTGCCTGGAGTGCTGGACTAGCGGACACAGATACGCAGTATTTT.